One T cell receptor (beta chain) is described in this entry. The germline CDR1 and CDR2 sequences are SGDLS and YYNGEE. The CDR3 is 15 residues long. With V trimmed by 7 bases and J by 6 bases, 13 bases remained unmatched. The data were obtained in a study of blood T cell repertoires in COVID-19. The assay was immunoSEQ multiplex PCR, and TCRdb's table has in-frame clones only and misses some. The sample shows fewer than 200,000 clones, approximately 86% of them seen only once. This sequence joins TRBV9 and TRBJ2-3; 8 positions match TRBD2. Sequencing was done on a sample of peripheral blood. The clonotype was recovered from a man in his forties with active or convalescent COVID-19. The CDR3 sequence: CASSNGTRKSDTQYF. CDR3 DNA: TGTGCCAGCTCGAACGGGACTAGAAAATCCGATACGCAGTATTTT.